These T cell receptor beta chains were read from a single sample in a study of vaccination and CD4 T cells after COVID-19. Their recognized antigens are unknown. MiXCR, run by TCRdb on the PCR reads, gives a single entry per CDR3 protein. This table has 15,000 to 20,000 distinct CDR3 sequences, 45% to 50% appearing once. The sequenced sample was CD4+ T cells from blood, cultured in vitro. Receptors originate from a human donor who had recovered from COVID-19. The CDR3 runs from the conserved cysteine through the conserved F or W. Each record gives: V gene, J gene, D gene, clone size, CDR3 protein, CDR3 DNA. The D gene is left open where the match is weak. Clone size is stated in some rows and not others, as once, few, many or a class when expanded.

V gene: TRBV7-2
J gene: TRBJ1-6
D gene: NA
clone size: few
CDR3 protein: CASSLEGTRVGSPLHF
CDR3 DNA: TGTGCCAGCAGCTTAGAAGGGACCAGGGTGGGTTCACCCCTCCACTTT

V gene: TRBV28
J gene: TRBJ1-4
D gene: NA
clone size: NA
CDR3 protein: CASSPSRGTNEKLFF
CDR3 DNA: TGTGCCAGCAGTCCTAGCAGGGGAACTAATGAAAAACTGTTTTTT

V gene: TRBV5-1
J gene: TRBJ2-5
D gene: NA
clone size: NA
CDR3 protein: CASSNSIYLRGETQYF
CDR3 DNA: TGCGCCAGCTCGAACTCAATCTACCTTAGGGGAGAGACCCAGTACTTC

V gene: TRBV11-3
J gene: TRBJ1-2
D gene: NA
clone size: NA
CDR3 protein: CASSLAGIPGYTF
CDR3 DNA: TGTGCCAGCAGCTTAGCAGGGATTCCCGGGTACACCTTC

V gene: TRBV7-2
J gene: TRBJ2-7
D gene: TRBD2
clone size: few
CDR3 protein: CASTLIAGGPGEQYF
CDR3 DNA: TGTGCCAGCACCCTTATAGCGGGAGGGCCGGGCGAGCAGTACTTC

V gene: TRBV7-2
J gene: TRBJ2-3
D gene: NA
clone size: once
CDR3 protein: CASSLARRAGTDTQYF
CDR3 DNA: TGTGCCAGCAGCTTAGCGAGGCGGGCAGGCACAGATACGCAGTATTTT

V gene: TRBV20-1
J gene: TRBJ1-2
D gene: TRBD1
clone size: NA
CDR3 protein: CSARAQGAGGYTF
CDR3 DNA: TGCAGTGCTAGGGCACAGGGGGCAGGAGGCTACACCTTC

V gene: TRBV20-1
J gene: TRBJ2-7
D gene: NA
clone size: NA
CDR3 protein: CSARSGLPSSYEQYF
CDR3 DNA: TGCAGTGCTAGAAGTGGACTACCATCCTCCTACGAGCAGTACTTC

V gene: TRBV24-1
J gene: TRBJ2-3
D gene: NA
clone size: few
CDR3 protein: CATSDPIGDTQYF
CDR3 DNA: TGTGCCACCAGTGATCCAATTGGGGATACGCAGTATTTT

V gene: TRBV7-2
J gene: TRBJ2-2
D gene: NA
clone size: NA
CDR3 protein: CASSRQFGRDTGELFF
CDR3 DNA: TGTGCCAGCAGCCGCCAATTTGGCCGGGACACCGGGGAGCTGTTTTTT

V gene: TRBV28
J gene: TRBJ2-4
D gene: NA
clone size: NA
CDR3 protein: CASSFSSGLNIQYF
CDR3 DNA: TGTGCCAGCAGTTTCAGTAGCGGCTTAAACATTCAGTACTTC

V gene: TRBV24-1
J gene: TRBJ2-1
D gene: TRBD2
clone size: few
CDR3 protein: CATSDPPRDGNSGYEQFF
CDR3 DNA: TGTGCCACCAGTGATCCTCCTCGGGACGGAAATAGCGGGTATGAGCAGTTCTTC

V gene: TRBV7-2
J gene: TRBJ2-7
D gene: NA
clone size: NA
CDR3 protein: CASSFGSMGPYEQYF
CDR3 DNA: TGTGCCAGCAGCTTCGGGTCGATGGGACCGTACGAGCAGTACTTC

V gene: TRBV28
J gene: TRBJ1-1
D gene: TRBD1
clone size: NA
CDR3 protein: CASSLAGTGMTEAFF
CDR3 DNA: TGTGCCAGCAGTTTGGCCGGGACAGGGATGACTGAAGCTTTCTTT

V gene: TRBV28
J gene: TRBJ2-3
D gene: TRBD2
clone size: NA
CDR3 protein: CASSLPSGGTSTDTQYF
CDR3 DNA: TGTGCCAGCAGTTTACCTAGCGGGGGGACTAGCACAGATACGCAGTATTTT

V gene: TRBV3-1
J gene: TRBJ2-7
D gene: NA
clone size: NA
CDR3 protein: CASSRPGGRSYEQYF
CDR3 DNA: TGTGCCAGCAGCCGTCCGGGGGGCCGAAGCTACGAGCAGTACTTC

V gene: TRBV28
J gene: TRBJ2-5
D gene: NA
clone size: NA
CDR3 protein: CASSLTQETQYF
CDR3 DNA: TGTGCCAGCAGTTTAACCCAAGAGACCCAGTACTTC

V gene: TRBV7-2
J gene: TRBJ2-7
D gene: TRBD2
clone size: NA
CDR3 protein: CASSLVASGSEQYF
CDR3 DNA: TGTGCCAGCAGCTTGGTCGCTAGCGGGAGTGAGCAGTACTTC

V gene: TRBV19
J gene: TRBJ1-2
D gene: NA
clone size: NA
CDR3 protein: CASSIFQVNYGYTF
CDR3 DNA: TGTGCCAGTAGTATTTTTCAGGTTAACTATGGCTACACCTTC

V gene: TRBV28
J gene: TRBJ1-3
D gene: NA
clone size: few
CDR3 protein: CASSRRNTIYF
CDR3 DNA: TGTGCCAGCAGTCGGCGCAACACCATATATTTT

V gene: TRBV7-2
J gene: TRBJ1-1
D gene: NA
clone size: NA
CDR3 protein: CASKGGRGNTEAFF
CDR3 DNA: TGTGCCAGCAAAGGGGGGAGGGGGAACACTGAAGCTTTCTTT

V gene: TRBV30
J gene: TRBJ2-7
D gene: NA
clone size: NA
CDR3 protein: CAWSVLRGAYEQYF
CDR3 DNA: TGTGCCTGGAGTGTATTGCGCGGGGCCTACGAGCAGTACTTC

V gene: TRBV10-3
J gene: TRBJ1-5
D gene: TRBD1
clone size: few
CDR3 protein: CAISAGGESNQPQHF
CDR3 DNA: TGTGCCATCAGTGCAGGGGGTGAGAGCAATCAGCCCCAGCATTTT

V gene: TRBV11-2
J gene: TRBJ2-5
D gene: NA
clone size: NA
CDR3 protein: CASSTLGSETQYF
CDR3 DNA: TGTGCCAGCAGCACTCTAGGGTCAGAGACCCAGTACTTC

V gene: TRBV11-2
J gene: TRBJ2-7
D gene: NA
clone size: NA
CDR3 protein: CASSFSGLLEQYF
CDR3 DNA: TGTGCCAGCAGCTTCTCGGGGCTCCTCGAGCAGTACTTC

V gene: TRBV6-1
J gene: TRBJ2-5
D gene: NA
clone size: NA
CDR3 protein: CASGQGLETQYF
CDR3 DNA: TGTGCCAGCGGCCAGGGGTTAGAGACCCAGTACTTC

V gene: TRBV7-2
J gene: TRBJ2-3
D gene: NA
clone size: once
CDR3 protein: CASSLEGSDTQYF
CDR3 DNA: TGTGCCAGCAGCTTAGAAGGGTCAGATACGCAGTATTTT

V gene: TRBV7-8
J gene: TRBJ2-1
D gene: TRBD2
clone size: NA
CDR3 protein: CASTLRGGYNEQFF
CDR3 DNA: TGTGCCAGCACCCTGCGGGGGGGGTACAATGAGCAGTTCTTC

V gene: TRBV6-2/TRBV6-3
J gene: TRBJ1-1
D gene: NA
clone size: NA
CDR3 protein: CASRDRQQAFF
CDR3 DNA: TGTGCCAGCAGGGACAGACAACAAGCTTTCTTT

V gene: TRBV5-1
J gene: TRBJ2-3
D gene: TRBD2
clone size: once
CDR3 protein: CASSPLAGGPSAQYF
CDR3 DNA: TGCGCCAGCAGCCCTCTAGCGGGAGGGCCGAGTGCGCAGTATTTT

V gene: TRBV9
J gene: TRBJ1-1
D gene: NA
clone size: NA
CDR3 protein: CASSVDAGEDTEAFF
CDR3 DNA: TGTGCCAGCAGCGTAGATGCGGGAGAGGACACTGAAGCTTTCTTT